This T cell receptor beta chain originates from a study of cytomegalovirus exposure and HLA in healthy donors. CDR1 LGHNA and CDR2 YNFKEQ come from the germline V gene. V dropped 1 base and J dropped 4 bases, with 13 bases sitting between them. The CDR3 loop spans 15 amino acids. Amplification used 60 Vbeta primers and 13 Jbeta primers. Sequenced by immunoSEQ multiplex PCR; TCRdb stores in-frame clones only, minus some. The repertoire shows 150,000 to 200,000 clones; the top ten hold roughly 1.3%. General study results and limits: The authors listed approximately 150 TCR beta chains as cytomegalovirus-associated. For TCR beta chains, V- and J-gene trimming was later linked to a missense DCLRE1C variant.

On this clone: Its specificity is unknown.

This clonotype was sampled from a woman aged 60-75 years in good health and CMV-seronegative. Source material: PBMCs. V gene TRBV4-2 combines with J gene TRBJ2-5, with a possible D match to TRBD2 (6 bases). CDR3 in DNA: TGTGCCAGCAGCCAAGCGATGGGGGGAGGAGAGACCCAGTACTTC. Translated, it gives CASSQAMGGGETQYF.